This T cell receptor beta chain was observed in a study of Ad26.COV2.S vaccination and SARS-CoV-2 variants. Study-wide results and caveats: The study found similar non-spike TCR breadth in vaccine and placebo recipients.

Notes on this clone: Its specificity is not known.

Indicated treatment: around 19 received Ad26.COV2.S at low or high dose, single or two shots; about 5 received placebo; per-sample allocation not given. Following the first vaccine or placebo injection, samples were taken on day 63. V lost 3 bases and J lost 6, with 10 bases in between. The germline CDR1 and CDR2 sequences are SGHTA and FQGNSA. The CDR3 runs to 13 residues. The data were produced by immunoSEQ multiplex PCR, yet TCRdb's version contains in-frame clones alone and is incomplete. The sample consists of roughly 500,000 clones, 89% of them appearing once. The source was peripheral blood, collected in a trial of Ad26.COV2.S vaccine versus placebo. This TCR derives from a person aged 18-65 years who received the Ad26.COV2.S COVID-19 vaccine or a placebo. The gene calls are TRBV7-2 and TRBJ2-3; D ambiguous. CDR3: CASSFHDEDTQYF. The CDR3 bases are TGTGCCAGCAGCTTCCATGACGAGGATACGCAGTATTTT.